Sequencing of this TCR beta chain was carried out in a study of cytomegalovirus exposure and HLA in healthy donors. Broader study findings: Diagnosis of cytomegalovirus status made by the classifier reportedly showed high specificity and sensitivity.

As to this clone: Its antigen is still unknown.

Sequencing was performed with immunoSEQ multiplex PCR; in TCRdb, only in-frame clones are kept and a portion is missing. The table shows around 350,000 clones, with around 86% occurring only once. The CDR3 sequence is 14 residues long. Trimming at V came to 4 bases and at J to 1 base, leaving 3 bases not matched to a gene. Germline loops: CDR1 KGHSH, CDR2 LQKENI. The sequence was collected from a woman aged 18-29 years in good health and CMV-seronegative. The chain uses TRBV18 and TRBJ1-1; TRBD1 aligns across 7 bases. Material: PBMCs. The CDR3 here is CASSLTGPNTEAFF. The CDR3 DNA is TGTGCCAGCTCACTGACAGGGCCGAACACTGAAGCTTTCTTT.